A selection of T cell receptor beta chains follows, all from one sample in a study of blood T cell repertoires in COVID-19. TCRdb's table, derived via immunoSEQ multiplex PCR, lists solely in-frame clones and lacks some. This table holds about 270,000 clones, 85% to 90% found once. The sequenced sample was PBMCs or T cells enriched from blood (not recorded which). These receptor sequences come from a woman aged 18 to 35 who had recovered from COVID-19. The CDR3 runs from the conserved cysteine through the conserved F or W. The D gene is left open where the match is weak. Clone size, where shown, is once, few, many, or a class for clones that have expanded.

clone size	D gene	V gene	J gene	CDR3 protein	CDR3 DNA
NA	TRBD1	TRBV28	TRBJ2-7	CASSPPGQGSYEQYF	TGTGCCAGCAGTCCCCCGGGACAGGGTTCCTACGAGCAGTACTTC
few	NA	TRBV6-5	TRBJ2-1	CASSYSQGGPYNEQFF	TGTGCCAGCAGTTACTCGCAGGGGGGCCCCTACAATGAGCAGTTCTTC
few	NA	TRBV11-2	TRBJ2-7	CASSPKQAGSSYEQYF	TGTGCCAGCAGCCCGAAGCAGGCGGGCAGCTCCTACGAGCAGTACTTC
NA	TRBD1	TRBV7-9	TRBJ1-3	CASSLGQGRNTIYF	TGTGCCAGCAGCTTGGGACAGGGAAGGAACACCATATATTTT
NA	NA	TRBV14	TRBJ1-4	CASSPFAGRGEKLFF	TGTGCCAGCAGCCCCTTCGCTGGGAGAGGGGAAAAACTGTTTTTT
NA	TRBD1	TRBV29-1	TRBJ1-2	CSVDRVYVGYTF	TGCAGCGTAGACAGGGTCTATGTTGGCTACACCTTC
NA	TRBD1	TRBV19	TRBJ1-3	CASKLQGARGNTIYF	TGTGCCAGTAAACTACAGGGGGCGCGAGGAAACACCATATATTTT
NA	NA	TRBV7-9	TRBJ2-1	CASSPPIGGVSYNEQFF	TGTGCCAGCAGCCCCCCCATAGGCGGGGTCTCCTACAATGAGCAGTTCTTC
NA	NA	TRBV19	TRBJ1-1	CASIHGRTPMNTEAFF	TGTGCCAGTATTCATGGCCGGACACCCATGAACACTGAAGCTTTCTTT
NA	NA	TRBV7-2	TRBJ1-2	CASSPYSLGYTF	TGTGCCAGCAGCCCCTACTCCCTTGGCTACACCTTC
NA	TRBD1	TRBV5-1	TRBJ1-2	CASTSGTGVYGYTF	TGCGCCAGCACCTCCGGGACAGGGGTCTATGGCTACACCTTC
NA	NA	TRBV5-1	TRBJ2-1	CASSLDVRYNEQFF	TGCGCCAGCAGCTTGGATGTCAGATACAATGAGCAGTTCTTC
once	NA	TRBV2	TRBJ1-3	CASSESLSGNTIYF	TGTGCCAGCAGTGAGTCCCTATCTGGAAACACCATATATTTT
NA	NA	TRBV14	TRBJ1-1	CASSPIWGELNTEAFF	TGTGCCAGCAGCCCAATCTGGGGGGAGCTGAACACTGAAGCTTTCTTT
NA	TRBD1	TRBV10-3	TRBJ2-6	CAISEEAGTGVSGANVLTF	TGTGCCATCAGCGAGGAGGCTGGGACAGGGGTCTCTGGGGCCAACGTCCTGACTTTC
NA	TRBD2	TRBV4-2	TRBJ2-1	CASSRRTSVNNEQFF	TGTGCCAGCAGCAGGAGGACTAGCGTGAACAATGAGCAGTTCTTC
NA	NA	TRBV3-1/TRBV3-2	TRBJ2-2	CASSQDLRWGGAGELFF	TGTGCCAGCAGCCAAGATCTGCGGTGGGGGGGCGCCGGGGAGCTGTTTTTT
NA	TRBD2	TRBV28	TRBJ2-1	CASRTNSGGSYNEQFF	TGTGCCAGCAGGACGAATAGCGGGGGGTCCTACAATGAGCAGTTCTTC
NA	NA	TRBV5-1	TRBJ2-1	CASSLAVNEQFF	TGCGCCAGCAGCTTGGCGGTAAATGAGCAGTTCTTC
NA	NA	TRBV21-1	TRBJ1-2	CASSKGTREKNYGYTF	TGTGCCAGCAGCAAAGGGACACGGGAGAAGAACTATGGCTACACCTTC
many	NA	TRBV5-6	TRBJ1-5	CASSLGGKHQPQHF	TGTGCCAGCAGCCTTGGGGGGAAGCATCAGCCCCAGCATTTT
once	TRBD1	TRBV3-1/TRBV3-2	TRBJ1-1	CASTLSSGRGAIKRAEAFF	TGTGCCAGCACCCTAAGCTCGGGCAGGGGGGCAATAAAACGGGCTGAAGCTTTCTTT
few	TRBD1	TRBV27	TRBJ1-5	CASSRQGANQPQHF	TGTGCCAGCAGTAGACAGGGTGCCAATCAGCCCCAGCATTTT
few	NA	TRBV19	TRBJ2-1	CASSIDPWGEQFF	TGTGCCAGTAGTATAGATCCATGGGGCGAGCAGTTCTTC
NA	NA	TRBV5-6	TRBJ1-2	CASSLWTESNYGYTF	TGTGCCAGCAGCCTCTGGACAGAGTCTAACTATGGCTACACCTTC
NA	TRBD1	TRBV2	TRBJ1-1	CAITNTDRGDGTEAFF	TGTGCCATCACAAATACGGACAGGGGAGACGGCACTGAAGCTTTCTTT
NA	NA	TRBV30	TRBJ1-2	CAWSSSRLTHGYTF	TGTGCCTGGAGTTCCTCACGACTCACCCATGGCTACACCTTC
NA	TRBD2	TRBV19	TRBJ2-5	CASSITGGGETQYF	TGTGCCAGTAGTATTACGGGGGGAGGTGAGACCCAGTACTTC
NA	TRBD1	TRBV19	TRBJ1-2	CASSKNSGTGGAYGYTF	TGTGCCAGTAGTAAGAATTCCGGGACAGGGGGCGCCTATGGCTACACCTTC
NA	TRBD2	TRBV3-1/TRBV3-2	TRBJ2-5	CASSPLSGAFQETQYF	TGTGCCAGCAGCCCCCTTAGCGGGGCCTTCCAAGAGACCCAGTACTTC
few	TRBD2	TRBV6-4	TRBJ2-1	CASSRTSGDDNEQFF	TGTGCCAGCAGCCGGACTAGCGGGGACGACAATGAGCAGTTCTTC
NA	NA	TRBV7-6	TRBJ2-3	CASSLGVDTQYF	TGTGCCAGCAGCTTAGGAGTAGATACGCAGTATTTT